The 2 T cell receptor beta chains below come from one sample, sequenced in a study of blood T cells in healthy people across ages. Primers used in a second PCR of roughly 7 to 12 cycles were a sample-barcoded 5' primer and a J-beta primer mix. From the 5' RACE reads, TCRdb called clonotypes with MiXCR, one entry per CDR3 protein. The data show some 750,000 distinct CDR3 sequences, 22% seen once. Source material: blood. The receptors stem from a man between 65 and 85 years old in good health.

This chain joins TRBV9 and TRBJ2-5; D is undetermined. Trimming stripped 0 bases from V and 1 base from J, with 13 bases between. The V gene's germline CDR1 is SGDLS and CDR2 YYNGEE. The CDR3 consists of 16 residues. DNA for the CDR3: TGTGCCAGCAGCGTAGGATTTACAGCTGTCCAAGAGACCCAGTACTTC. This sequence encodes CASSVGFTAVQETQYF.

This clonotype turned up a few times. The chain employs TRBV10-3 and TRBJ2-1, with D possibly being TRBD1 (5 bases). The last part of the DNA fits TRBJ2-7 better; the J call may be wrong. Germline values: CDR1 ENHRY, CDR2 SYGVKD. The CDR3 runs to 13 residues. In nucleotides, the CDR3 is TGTGCCACCCGATTCGGACACAGCTACGAGCAGTACGTC. This codes for CATRFGHSYEQYV.